Below, one T cell receptor beta chain is given with its context. This clonotype was found a few times. This receptor's antigen is unknown. Within one base of it there is no much larger clone, and no base qualities were kept. The library was produced with 5' RACE. This sample was sequenced with an Illumina HiSeq 2000. Template switching added a universal primer binding site, and the final cDNA carried a unique molecular identifier that allowed TCR cDNA molecules to be counted accurately. First-strand cDNA for TCR alpha and beta chains was synthesized from specific primers in the conserved constant-segment region. Each cDNA library was double barcoded, with a SMART-Mk sample barcode plus Illumina barcodes, to control for contamination. TruSeq adapter sequences along with Illumina sample barcodes were introduced in two successive PCR steps. The TCR alpha and beta cDNA libraries were sequenced on the Illumina HiSeq platform using custom primers. The source study handled its data this way. MiGEC was used to process raw reads and extract unique molecular identifiers, and MiXCR was used to find CDR3 positions. For each individual, recombination models were inferred using an EM algorithm with the repgenHMM and IGoR tools. Shared clonotype analysis was performed with the tcR package in R, normalizing sharing by the product of cloneset sizes. To study raw recombination free of thymic and clonal selection effects, out-of-frame nonproductive sequences were analyzed. The public reads were reanalyzed by TCRdb: fastp trimming at Q25, MiXCR alignment, in-frame beta chains only. Under each unique CDR3 protein, matching rows form one entry showing the most common genes and DNA. These V and J calls are TCRdb output, not the study's own analysis. The sample data list around 500,000 distinct CDR3 sequences, and 11% to 15% of these were observed just once. In total, the top ten clones hold 0.4% to 0.55% of the sample.

The source of the sample is a study of identical twins (dated by TCRdb to about 2016). About the investigation overall: The study deep-sequenced TCR alpha and beta repertoires from monozygotic twins, unrelated adults of various ages and cord blood to test whether fetal clonotypes persist. Replicate twin experiments were performed at different times using different library preparation protocols to rule out contamination. Overall study outcomes, separate from this receptor: In monozygotic twins, recombination models systematically underestimated out-of-frame TCR alpha sharing, but the models matched the sharing seen between unrelated individuals. Because the same donors could not be followed over many years, the conclusions depended on cross-sectional statistical analysis. In beta out-of-frame sequences, excess twin sharing was weaker, because having fewer shared sequences lowered the signal-to-noise ratio. Invariant T cells such as MAIT and iNKT could partly confound zero-insertion analyses, although diverse VJ usage argued against such confounding for most clonotypes. Compared with coincidental sharing between unrelated individuals, out-of-frame TCR alpha sequences shared between twins had an excess of sequences with low generation probability. Fewer insertions were carried by abundant cord blood beta clonotypes, a similar but weaker trend appeared in young adult naive repertoires, and no such trend appeared in memory repertoires.

Only healthy Caucasian donors were included. Three pairs of female monozygotic twins, all aged roughly 18 to 29 years, were included in the twin cohort. Positive isolation kits from Invitrogen were used to isolate the CD4+ and CD8+ T cell populations. Reading the germline V gene (reference sequence) gives CDR1 SEHNR and CDR2 FQNEAQ. Trimming takes 4 bases off V and 5 bases off J; junction bases not matched to a gene: 14. The cysteine opens and the phenylalanine closes a CDR3 of 17 amino acids. Solely the CDR3 DNA is kept, with 51 bases framed from the first base. These data are also associated with another study on yellow fever vaccine responses in identical twins. In that second paper, the authors write: According to the authors, in identical twins the way T cells responded to vaccination appeared partly convergent and partly personalized. Focusing on identical twins, the study followed the T cell clones that responded to the vaccine, and did so with precision.

Rearrangement joined TRBV7-9 to TRBJ2-1; 7 central bases correspond to TRBD2. Sample: CD4+ T cells sorted from blood. The sequence was obtained from a woman aged 18 to 35 in good health. The CDR3 amino acid sequence is: CASSSPQRGSPHNEQFF. The sequenced DNA is TGTGCCAGCAGCTCCCCTCAGCGGGGCTCCCCCCACAATGAGCAGTTCTTC.